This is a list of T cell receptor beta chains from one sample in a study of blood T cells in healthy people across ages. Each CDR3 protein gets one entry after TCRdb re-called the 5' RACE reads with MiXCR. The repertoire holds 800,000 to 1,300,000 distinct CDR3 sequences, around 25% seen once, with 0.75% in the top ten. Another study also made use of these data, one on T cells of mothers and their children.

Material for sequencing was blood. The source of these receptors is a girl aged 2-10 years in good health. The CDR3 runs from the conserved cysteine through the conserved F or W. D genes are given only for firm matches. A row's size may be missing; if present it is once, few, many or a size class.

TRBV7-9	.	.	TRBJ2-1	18	CASSPLAAAAPFYNEQFF	TGTGCCAGCAGCCCCTTGGCGGCGGCAGCACCATTCTACAATGAGCAGTTCTTC
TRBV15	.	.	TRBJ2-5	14	CATSRGFGIETQYF	TGTGCCACCAGCAGAGGGTTCGGAATCGAGACCCAGTACTTC
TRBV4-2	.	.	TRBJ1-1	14	CASSQDGTRSEAFF	TGTGCCAGCAGCCAAGACGGCACAAGATCTGAAGCTTTCTTT
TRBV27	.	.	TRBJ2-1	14	CASREGSSYNEQFF	TGTGCCAGCAGGGAGGGGAGCTCCTACAATGAGCAGTTCTTC
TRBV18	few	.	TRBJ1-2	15	CASSPGGEENYGYTF	TGTGCCAGCTCACCAGGGGGAGAGGAAAACTATGGCTACACCTTC
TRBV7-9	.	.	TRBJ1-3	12	CATDRGLDTIYF	TGTGCCACCGACCGGGGGTTGGACACCATATATTTT
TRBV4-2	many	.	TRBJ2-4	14	CASSQEPRGNIQYF	TGTGCCAGCAGCCAAGAACCCCGAGGAAACATTCAGTACTTC
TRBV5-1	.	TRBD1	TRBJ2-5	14	CASSTLDRQETQYF	TGCGCCAGCAGCACACTGGACAGGCAAGAGACCCAGTACTTC
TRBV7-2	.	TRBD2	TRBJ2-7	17	CASSLDGQERGNYEQYF	TGTGCCAGCAGCTTAGATGGGCAGGAGCGGGGTAACTACGAGCAGTACTTC
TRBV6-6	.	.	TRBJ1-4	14	CASSYSSQNEKLFF	TGTGCCAGCAGTTACTCGTCTCAGAATGAAAAACTGTTTTTT
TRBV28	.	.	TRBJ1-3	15	CASSNDRSSGNTIYF	TGTGCCAGCAGTAACGACAGAAGCTCTGGAAACACCATATATTTT
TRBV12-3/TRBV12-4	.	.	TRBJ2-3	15	CASSLDPGPTDTQYF	TGTGCCAGCAGTTTGGACCCCGGGCCCACAGATACGCAGTATTTT
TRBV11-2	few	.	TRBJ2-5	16	CASSPSSAGRGETQYF	TGTGCCAGCAGTCCATCATCGGCAGGTCGCGGGGAGACCCAGTACTTC
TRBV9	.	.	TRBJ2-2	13	CASSVAKAGELFF	TGTGCCAGCAGCGTAGCTAAGGCCGGGGAGCTGTTTTTT
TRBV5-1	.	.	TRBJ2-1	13	CASSKRQDDEQFF	TGCGCCAGCAGCAAGAGACAGGACGATGAGCAGTTCTTC
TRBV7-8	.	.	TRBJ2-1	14	CAGSSWTLYNEQFF	TGTGCCGGCAGCTCCTGGACTCTTTACAATGAGCAGTTCTTC
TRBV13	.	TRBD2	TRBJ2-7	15	CASSPMTSGSYEQYF	TGTGCCAGCAGCCCTATGACTAGCGGGAGTTATGAGCAGTACTTC
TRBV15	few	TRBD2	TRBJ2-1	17	CATSSTLAGAPYNEQFF	TGTGCCACCAGCAGCACGCTAGCGGGGGCTCCCTACAATGAGCAGTTCTTC
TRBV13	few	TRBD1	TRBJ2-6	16	CASSMDRGIGANVLTF	TGTGCCAGCAGCATGGACAGGGGAATTGGGGCCAACGTCCTGACTTTC
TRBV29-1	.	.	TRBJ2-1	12	CSVQEQGNEQFF	TGCAGCGTCCAAGAACAGGGAAATGAGCAGTTCTTC
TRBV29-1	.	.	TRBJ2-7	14	CSVWTAGGSYEQYF	TGCAGCGTGTGGACAGCCGGAGGGTCCTACGAGCAGTACTTC
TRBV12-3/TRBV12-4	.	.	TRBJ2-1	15	CATNRYSEEYNEQFF	TGTGCCACCAATAGATATAGCGAGGAATACAATGAGCAGTTCTTC
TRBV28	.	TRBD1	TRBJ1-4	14	CASSFRTGNEKLFF	TGTGCCAGCAGTTTTAGGACAGGGAATGAAAAACTGTTTTTT
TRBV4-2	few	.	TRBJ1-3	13	CASSQVIADTIYF	TGTGCCAGCAGCCAAGTTATCGCGGACACCATATATTTT
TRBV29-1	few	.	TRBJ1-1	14	CSVYEDMSNTEAFF	TGCAGCGTTTATGAGGACATGTCAAACACTGAAGCTTTCTTT
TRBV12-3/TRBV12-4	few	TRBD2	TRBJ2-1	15	CASSLTSGRDDEQFF	TGTGCCAGCAGTTTAACTAGCGGGAGGGACGATGAGCAGTTCTTC